This T cell receptor beta chain was observed in a study of cytomegalovirus exposure and HLA in healthy donors (dated by TCRdb to about 2017). Describing the broader study: An earlier analysis of approximately 640 of the donors reported about 250 Gb of sequence data and more than 90 million unique TCR beta sequences from roughly 180 million T cells. An early release covering roughly 640 HLA-typed donors comprised approximately 300 gigabases of sequencing data and tens of millions of unique TCR sequences. Among the roughly 400 genotyped donors, under 90% belonged to the genetic ancestry cluster associated with self-reported Caucasian donors. The aim of the study was to test whether cataloging public T cell receptors could identify signatures of past pathogen exposure. The study profiled the T cell repertoires of fewer than 850 subjects by immunosequencing and related them to cytomegalovirus serostatus. Besides the first cohort of around 670 subjects, a separate validation cohort made up of 120 different subjects was used. To predict cytomegalovirus infection status, the study combined high-throughput TCR immunosequencing, statistical association of individual TCRs with disease status, and machine learning. In a later analysis, previously published TCR beta repertoires from 600 to 850 donors were re-analyzed and high-resolution HLA genotyping was added so that TCR occurrence patterns could be studied. The later analysis used no new phenotypic data to find candidate immune exposures, relying instead on TCR beta sequences and their occurrence across donors. In an earlier analysis of more than 550 of the donors, high-throughput TCR beta sequencing was used to judge whether each TCR beta V gene segment behaved as functional or pseudogenic. Donor age, sex, ethnicity and CMV serostatus were compiled together with the repertoire data. In a later genetic analysis, genome-wide SNP genotypes for about 55% of the 666 donors were used, and that subset was treated as a discovery cohort. All discovery cohort repertoires had been generated on a single sequencing platform. Class I and class II HLA loci were covered by the typing at four-digit resolution. The number of donors typed differed by locus, with roughly 629-640 for A, B, C, DRB1 and DQB1, 522 for DQA1, about 610 for DPA1, and some 440 for DPB1. Roughly 5 DR-DQ haplotypes were handled as single units for association and clustering, since linkage in the cohort was strong. Among 300 to 450 genotyped donors of the cohort, an average of 235,054 unique TCR beta nucleotide sequences were sequenced per donor, 15% to 20% of them non-productive.

A word on this clone: The target of this receptor is not known. Base qualities are missing; no much larger clone stands one base away.

The cohort was made up of approximately 670 healthy bone marrow donors. At the time of sampling, all cohort members were nominally healthy, though unrecorded immune exposures were likely present. The donor tested CMV seronegative and was one of the 352 seronegative cohort members. Each donor provided a peripheral blood sample, and peripheral blood mononuclear cells were used for TCR beta sequencing. The Qiagen DNeasy Blood Extraction Kit was used to extract genomic DNA from the blood cell samples. Libraries were built with the immunoSEQ multiplex PCR assay. For the multiplex PCR, a mixture combining 60 forward primers for TCR Vbeta segments and 13 reverse primers for TCR Jbeta segments was used. A multiplex PCR assay on genomic DNA amplified the CDR3 region of rearranged TCR beta genes. On the Illumina HiSeq System, the amplified TCR beta libraries were sequenced as 87-base-pair reads. Under the source paper's analysis protocol: In a later analysis, 70 million to 95 million unique TCR beta chains were counted across the roughly 670 repertoires, and some 10 million of these chains were shared by at least two donors. To remove PCR and sequencing errors, raw reads were error-corrected and collapsed into unique sequences using a nearest-neighbor algorithm that merged closely related sequences. To assign V, D and J gene segments, CDR3 sequences were aligned to IMGT reference sequences. Each retained sequence needed at least a six-nucleotide match to both a V gene segment and a J gene segment. Rearrangements were called productive when the CDR3 lacked stop codons and stayed in frame with V and J; all others were non-productive. Following IMGT convention, CDR3 was defined as the stretch from the second conserved V-encoded cysteine up to the conserved J-encoded phenylalanine. The earlier analysis of about 570 of the donors excluded any sequence lacking an unambiguous match to a single V gene segment. An earlier analysis of some 610 of the donors called V segments functional above 56.7% productive rearrangements and segregating when the between-donor standard deviation exceeded 5%. A statistical classification framework was built for diagnosing cytomegalovirus status from the catalog of TCR beta chain sequences. V and J gene assignment, in a later analysis, came from comparing TCR nucleotide sequences with IMGT/GENE-DB human TR gene sequences. In a later analysis, CDR3 sequences and most-parsimonious VDJ recombination scenarios were assigned using the TCRdist pipeline. In a later analysis, each TCR beta chain was defined by its CDR3 amino acid sequence together with its V-gene family, and reads lacking a unique V-gene family were excluded. In a later analysis, approximately 640 highly shared, low-generation-probability nucleotide sequences were removed to address suspected cross-contamination and a sequencing artifact. A later analysis calculated a clonal expansion index for each public chain from normalized within-repertoire ranks of inferred template counts. In a later analysis, generation probabilities were computed using a VDJ recombination model fitted to out-of-frame rearrangements, and the results were checked against IGoR. A later analysis scored TCR-TCR, TCR-HLA and TCR-CMV co-occurrence with hypergeometric tests, applying a repertoire-size bias correction to TCR pairs. To estimate false discovery rates, a later analysis permuted the HLA or CMV assignments 20 times. A later analysis grouped co-occurring TCRs with DBSCAN, adding TCRdist sequence similarity when clustering within HLA-allele-positive subsets. Co-occurrence clustering excluded repertoires with fewer than 30,000 or more than 120,000 public chains, plus five with anomalous nucleotide sharing. Entries here come from immuneACCESS through TCRdb and include only in-frame sequences with V and J called. Some clones fail to appear in such tables; in the studies checked, an unresolved V gene covers under half of the shortfall, and the cause of the remainder is unknown. D and trimming were read from the DNA, whereas the V and J calls and clone size are those reported in that table. The sample table shows 150,000 to 200,000 clones, and roughly 78% are seen once. The ten largest make up under 0.75% of the sample.

CDR1 and CDR2 are read off the germline V gene (reference sequence) as PRHDT and FYEKMQ. V and J are trimmed by 5 bases and 2 bases, and the gene matches miss 6 bases of the junction. The CDR3 contains 16 residues, cysteine and phenylalanine counted. Here the CDR3 DNA is all that survives: 48 bases in frame from base 1. The research as a whole found: Sequencing depth was assumed to be roughly uniform across donors in the presence/absence analyses, though that assumption may not hold. Linkage disequilibrium might explain the correlated functional status among segregating V segments, but an unknown experimental factor could not be ruled out. In a later analysis, more than 15,000 TCR beta sequences were associated with specific HLA alleles at a false discovery rate of 0.05. An association between a missense DCLRE1C variant and V-gene and J-gene trimming of TCR beta chains was found in a later genetic analysis and replicated in an independent cohort. While some public TCRs were present in many individuals, most TCR sequences turned up only very rarely across donors. CMV serostatus was the only immune exposure information available for the cohort. When HLA alleles, especially DR and DQ, strongly co-occurred, TCR associations were difficult to assign to individual alleles. Broadly in line with IMGT annotations, most TCR beta V segments showed up in productive rearrangements about 90% or about 30% of the time in an earlier analysis of under 700 of the donors. A cluster of highly shared sequence variants was judged likely to be a technical artifact of the sequencing pipeline. This cohort had only TCR beta chains sequenced, and the lack of alpha or paired-chain data limited which features could be detected. A few of the identified cytomegalovirus-associated TCR beta chains were confirmed in vitro to be specific for cytomegalovirus antigens. Most CMV-associated TCR beta chains appeared to be HLA-restricted in a later analysis, and the HLA associations seemed to be driven largely by CMV exposure. In a later analysis, the rate of TCR association differed among HLA loci, with DRB1 alleles having the most associated TCRs and HLA-C alleles having the fewest. Because counts were too low, about 17 rarely observed V segments, including chromosome 9 orphons, were excluded from the earlier analysis of fewer than 650 of the donors. A later analysis reported that several top co-occurrence clusters appeared linked to parvovirus B19, influenza, CMV and Epstein-Barr virus. The study gave a list of 150 to 200 TCR beta chains associated with cytomegalovirus. Compared with equally common non-associated chains, HLA-associated TCR beta chains in a later analysis were more clonally expanded and had lower generation probabilities. A later genetic analysis reported fewer N-insertions in productive TCRs among donors in an Asian-associated ancestry cluster than the roughly 640-donor mean. The authors suggested that the approach could potentially be extended to other disease states and immunological phenotypes. A further reported finding was that TCR beta sequences accurately predicted the HLA-A and HLA-B alleles for most subjects in the first cohort. Because the 87-base-pair reads could not distinguish some IMGT-functional V segments, including TRBV6-2 and TRBV6-3, those segments were excluded. Because HLA typing was unavailable for some donors at each locus, only the typed subset was used in association tests. The classifier was reported to diagnose cytomegalovirus status with high specificity and sensitivity in both the original and validation cohorts.

The sequence was obtained from a boy aged 5 to 17 in good health and CMV-seronegative. The specimen sequenced was PBMCs. Recombination linked TRBV13 to TRBJ2-2, and TRBD1 aligns with 9 junction nucleotides. The nucleotides read TGTGCCAGCAGCACAACACAGGGGGCCAACACCGGGGAGCTGTTTTTT. Translated, it gives CASSTTQGANTGELFF.